This T cell receptor beta chain was recovered during a study of siplizumab effects on memory and regulatory T cells. Study results and limitations: Apparently key alloresponse contributors, naive T cells also seemed more diverse than memory cells. Unstimulated subsets accounted for the mapping of only a minor share of the clones that were alloreactive. An assignable naive or memory phenotype was lacking in roughly 75-96% of proliferating CD4+ or CD8+ clones. No functional test confirmed suppression by proliferating siplizumab-culture Tregs.

The ends were cut back, 6 bases at V and 3 bases at J, with 18 bases in the middle. CDR1 is MDHEN and CDR2 is SYDVKM in the germline V gene. This CDR3 is 16 amino acids long. The table came from immunoSEQ multiplex PCR; TCRdb's copy has only in-frame clones and leaves some out. Of some 100,000 clones detected, approximately 94% appear once; the ten largest clones hold roughly 0.61%. This clone was detected a few times. The antigen is not known. The source of this sequence is a human donor in good health. Sequenced input: Tregs sorted from blood. The V call is TRBV28, the J call TRBJ1-5; possibly TRBD1 for D (5 bases). Here the CDR3 reads CASSAGYTRVNQPQHF. CDR3 bases: TGTGCCAGCAGCGCAGGGTACACCAGGGTCAATCAGCCCCAGCATTTT.